Each of the 9 T cell receptor beta chains below was sequenced from the same sample in a study of shared clonotypes between healthy human individuals. CD45RO-negative CD8 cells positively selected for CCR7 made up the naive population, which excluded terminally differentiated effector memory CD45RA+ cells. Sequencing was performed with immunoSEQ multiplex PCR; in TCRdb, only in-frame clones are kept and a portion is missing. The sample lists about 820,000 clones, approximately 92% occurring once. Sequences were obtained from naive CD8+ T cells sorted from blood. Receptor source: a man aged 30 to 45 in good health.

CDR3 sequence (DNA): TGTGCCAGCAATGGGGGGAACACCGGGGAGCTGTTTTTT. Translated, it gives CASNGGNTGELFF. The rearrangement joins TRBV7-2 to TRBJ2-2; D may correspond to TRBD1 or TRBD2 (5 bases each). Germline V gene sequence: CDR1 SGHTA, CDR2 FQGNSA. The ends were cut back, 7 bases at V and 1 base at J, with 7 bases in the middle. CDR3 length: 13 amino acids.

This clone was detected a few times. This chain uses TRBV7-9 with TRBJ2-3; 9 bases are a match to TRBD2. Trimming at V came to 5 bases and at J to 0 bases, leaving 12 bases not matched to a gene. The V gene's germline CDR1 is SEHNR and CDR2 FQNEAQ (reference sequence). This CDR3 comprises 18 residues. CDR3 amino acids: CASSRFASGNPSTDTQYF. Written as DNA, the CDR3 is TGTGCCAGCAGCCGATTTGCTAGCGGGAACCCTAGCACAGATACGCAGTATTTT. The variable domain in full, with the rest retrieved from reference TRBV7-9 and TRBJ2-3, is DTGVSQNPRHKITKRGQNVTFRCDPISEHNRLYWYRQTLGQGPEFLTYFQNEAQLEKSRLLSDRFSAERPKGSFSTLEIQRTEQGDSAMYLCASSRFASGNPSTDTQYFGPGTRLTVL.

DNA for the CDR3: TGTGCCACCACGGTTCAGCAGTCCTACGAGCAGTACTTC. Protein product: CATTVQQSYEQYF. The rearrangement links TRBV2 to TRBJ2-7; D is undetermined. Germline V gene data show CDR1 as SNHLY and CDR2 as FYNNEI. This CDR3 is 13 amino acids long. The V gene lost 10 bases and the J gene lost 1 base, with 14 bases spanning the gap.

The chain employs TRBV7-9 and TRBJ2-7; possible D gene TRBD2, 5 bases. Trimming removed 1 base from V and 0 bases from J, with 19 bases in between. The CDR3 covers 18 residues. The germline V gene encodes CDR1 SEHNR and CDR2 FQNEAQ (reference sequence). The chain's CDR3 is CASSLEVLPGLSSYEQYF. CDR3 in DNA: TGTGCCAGCAGCTTAGAGGTATTGCCGGGATTGAGCTCCTACGAGCAGTACTTC.

This chain connects TRBV27 to TRBJ2-7; the D gene is possibly TRBD1 (5 bases). CDR1 and CDR2 (germline): MNHEY, SMNVEV (reference sequence). V dropped 4 bases and J dropped 5 bases, with 12 bases sitting between them. The CDR3 has 13 residues. CDR3 residues: CASSSGLGNEQYF. As DNA, the CDR3 is TGTGCCAGCAGTTCAGGGCTAGGTAACGAGCAGTACTTC.

V usage is TRBV2 and J usage is TRBJ1-1; TRBD1 is a possible D gene (5 bases). Germline loops: CDR1 SNHLY, CDR2 FYNNEI. V lost 7 bases and J 7 bases, leaving 16 bases between the germline ends. The CDR3 spans 13 residues. The chain's CDR3 is CASTAGLGNEAFF. In DNA, the CDR3 is TGTGCCAGCACGGCAGGGCTCGGGAATGAAGCTTTCTTT.

The V gene is TRBV14, the J gene TRBJ2-4, with a tentative D call TRBD2 (7 bases). Trimming removed 0 bases from V and 0 bases from J, with 12 bases in between. CDR3 length: 17 residues. Germline lookup yields CDR1 SGHDN and CDR2 FVKESK. CDR3 coding DNA: TGTGCCAGCAGCCAAGATCGGGGGGCTAGAGCCAAAAACATTCAGTACTTC. It translates to CASSQDRGARAKNIQYF. Full variable domain (remainder filled in from reference TRBV14 and TRBJ2-4): EAGVTQFPSHSVIEKGQTVTLRCDPISGHDNLYWYRRVMGKEIKFLLHFVKESKQDESGMPNNRFLAERTGGTYSTLKVQPAELEDSGVYFCASSQDRGARAKNIQYFGAGTRLSVL.

To note about this clone: Other DNA sequences from this sample encode an identical CDR3 as well. V gene TRBV28 combines with J gene TRBJ1-3; D is unclear. Germline CDR1 is MDHEN and CDR2 is SYDVKM. The CDR3 runs 11 residues. The V end was cut by 8 bases, the J end by 7 bases, with 9 bases between. This CDR3 reads CASSFGNTIYF. The CDR3 coding sequence is TGTGCCAGCTCCTTCGGGAACACCATATATTTT.

This clone came up a few times. This chain connects TRBV6-5 to TRBJ2-3; D tentatively reads TRBD1 or TRBD2 (5 bases each). V was trimmed by 6 bases and J by 6 bases, leaving 10 bases between them. CDR1 MNHEY and CDR2 SVGAGI come from the germline V gene. This CDR3 spans 12 amino acids. The CDR3 DNA follows: TGTGCCAGCAGCGAAGAGGGGGATACGCAGTATTTT. Its protein is CASSEEGDTQYF.